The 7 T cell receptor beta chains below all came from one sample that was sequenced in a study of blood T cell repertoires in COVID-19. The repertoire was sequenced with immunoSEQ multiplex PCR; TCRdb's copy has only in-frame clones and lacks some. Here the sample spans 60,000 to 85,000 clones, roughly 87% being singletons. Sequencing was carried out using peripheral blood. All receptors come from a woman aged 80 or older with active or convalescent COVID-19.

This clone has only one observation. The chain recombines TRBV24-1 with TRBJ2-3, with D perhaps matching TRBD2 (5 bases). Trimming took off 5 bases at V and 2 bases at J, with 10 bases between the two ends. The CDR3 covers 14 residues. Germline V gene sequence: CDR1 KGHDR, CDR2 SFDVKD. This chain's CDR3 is CATSAEEVTDTQYF. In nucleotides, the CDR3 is TGTGCCACCAGTGCCGAGGAGGTCACAGATACGCAGTATTTT.

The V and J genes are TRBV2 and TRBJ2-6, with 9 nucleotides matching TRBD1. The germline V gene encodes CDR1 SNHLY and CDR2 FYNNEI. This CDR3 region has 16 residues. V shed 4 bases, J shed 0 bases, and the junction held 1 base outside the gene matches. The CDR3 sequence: CASSGQGDSGANVLTF. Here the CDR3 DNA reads TGTGCCAGCAGTGGACAGGGGGACTCTGGGGCCAACGTCCTGACTTTC.

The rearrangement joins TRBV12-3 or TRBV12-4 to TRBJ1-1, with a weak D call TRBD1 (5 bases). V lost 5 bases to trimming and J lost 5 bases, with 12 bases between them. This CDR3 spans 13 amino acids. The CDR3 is CASSQTDRTEAFF. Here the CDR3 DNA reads TGTGCCAGCAGTCAGACAGACAGAACTGAAGCTTTCTTT.

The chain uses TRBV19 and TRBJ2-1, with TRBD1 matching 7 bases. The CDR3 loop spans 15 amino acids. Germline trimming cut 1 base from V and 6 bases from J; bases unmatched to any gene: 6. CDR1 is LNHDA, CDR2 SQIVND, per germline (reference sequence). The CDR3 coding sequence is TGTGCCAGTAGTATAGGACAGGGCGCGAGCAATGAGCAGTTCTTC. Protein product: CASSIGQGASNEQFF.

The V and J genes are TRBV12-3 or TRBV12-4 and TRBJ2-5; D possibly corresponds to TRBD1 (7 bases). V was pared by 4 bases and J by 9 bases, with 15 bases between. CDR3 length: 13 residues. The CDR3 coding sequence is TGTGCCAGCAGTTGGAGGGGGCCCTACTCCCAGTACTTC. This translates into CASSWRGPYSQYF.

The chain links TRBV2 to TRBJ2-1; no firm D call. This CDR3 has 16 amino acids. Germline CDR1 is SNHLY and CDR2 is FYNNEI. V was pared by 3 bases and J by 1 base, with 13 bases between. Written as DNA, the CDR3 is TGTGCCAGCAGTGATTTGGCGGCTGCGTCCTACAATGAGCAGTTCTTC. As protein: CASSDLAAASYNEQFF.

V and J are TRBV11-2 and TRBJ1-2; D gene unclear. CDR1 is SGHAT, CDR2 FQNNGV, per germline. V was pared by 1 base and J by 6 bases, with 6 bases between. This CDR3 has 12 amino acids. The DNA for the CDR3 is TGTGCCAGCAGCTTAGGTATCGATGGCTACACCTTC. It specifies CASSLGIDGYTF.